The 12 T cell receptor beta chains presented below share a single source sample, sequenced in a study of blood T cells in healthy people across ages. With a J-beta primer mix and a sample-barcoded 5' primer, a second PCR ran roughly 7 to 11 cycles. From the 5' RACE reads, TCRdb called clonotypes with MiXCR, one entry per CDR3 protein. Of 700,000 to 900,000 distinct CDR3 sequences detected, around half appear once; the ten largest clones hold around 41%. Sequenced sample: blood. The receptor source for this set is a man of 80 years or more in good health.

This clonotype was found a few times. The rearrangement links TRBV6-1 to TRBJ2-1; 8 nucleotides match TRBD1. This CDR3 is 16 amino acids long. Trimming took 2 bases from V and 0 from J; bases not matched to a gene: 3. Germline assignment: CDR1 MNHNS and CDR2 SASEGT. The CDR3 sequence is CASSEPGTGSYNEQFF. Written as DNA, the CDR3 is TGTGCCAGCAGTGAACCCGGGACAGGCTCCTACAATGAGCAGTTCTTC.

The J gene is TRBJ2-5, the V gene TRBV6-1, with 14 bases that match TRBD2. J gave up 2 bases and V 5 bases, and 13 bases lay outside the gene matches. Germline CDR1 is MNHNS and CDR2 is SASEGT. The CDR3 contains 19 residues. DNA for the CDR3: TGTGCCAGCAGTCGGACGGGACTTGGGACTAGCGGGAGACAAGAGACCCAGTACTTC. The encoded protein is CASSRTGLGTSGRQETQYF.

The CDR3 sequence: CASSFLTSGKRNEQFF. CDR3 in DNA: TGTGCCAGCAGCTTTCTAACTAGCGGGAAGCGAAATGAGCAGTTCTTC. The chain joins TRBV7-2 to TRBJ2-1; 10 bases are shared with TRBD2. Germline V gene data show CDR1 as SGHTA and CDR2 as FQGNSA. Germline trimming cut 3 bases from V and 7 bases from J; bases unmatched to any gene: 9. This CDR3 contains 16 residues.

The chain links TRBV6-6 to TRBJ1-2, with a tentative D call TRBD1 (6 bases). Germline values: CDR1 MNHNY, CDR2 SVGAGI (reference sequence). The V gene lost 2 bases and the J gene lost 4 bases, with 11 bases spanning the gap. CDR3 length equals 14 residues. This chain's CDR3 is CASSYPGTSYGYTF. For the CDR3, the DNA is TGTGCCAGCAGTTACCCAGGGACAAGCTATGGCTACACCTTC.

The J gene is TRBJ1-2, the V gene TRBV9; 9 bases fit TRBD1. The germline V gene has CDR1 SGDLS and CDR2 YYNGEE. Trimming at V came to 0 bases and at J to 2 bases, leaving 5 bases not matched to a gene. The CDR3 length is 16 residues. This CDR3 is CASSVGGTGLNYGYTF. CDR3 bases: TGTGCCAGCAGCGTAGGAGGGACAGGGTTGAACTATGGCTACACCTTC.

The sample holds a few counts of this clonotype. V is TRBV29-1 and J is TRBJ1-2; D unclear. Per the germline V gene, CDR1 is SQVTM and CDR2 is ANQGSEA. The CDR3 is 12 residues long. Trimming pared 4 bases from V and 2 bases from J, leaving 8 bases between. CDR3 amino acids: CSVATVNYGYTF. The DNA of the CDR3 is TGCAGCGTTGCAACCGTAAACTATGGCTACACCTTC. Complete variable domain (other parts from reference TRBV29-1 and TRBJ1-2): SAVISQKPSRDICQRGTSLTIQCQVDSQVTMMFWYRQQPGQSLTLIATANQGSEATYESGFVIDKFPISRPNLTFSTLTVSNMSPEDSSIYLCSVATVNYGYTFGSGTRLTVV.

There are many counts of this clonotype. The chain couples TRBV7-8 to TRBJ2-7, with a weak D call TRBD1 (6 bases). Trimming removed 2 bases at V and 4 bases at J, with 12 bases between. Per the germline V gene, CDR1 is SGHVS and CDR2 is FQNEAQ. This CDR3 spans 14 amino acids. CDR3 sequence reads: CASSLSSRGYEQYF. CDR3 coding DNA: TGTGCCAGCAGCTTATCCTCTAGGGGGTACGAGCAGTACTTC.

The chain carries TRBV2 and TRBJ2-6, with 7 positions matching TRBD1. This CDR3 comprises 15 residues. V dropped 7 bases and J dropped 3; count of bases not matched to a gene: 6. Germline V gene lookup returns CDR1 SNHLY and CDR2 FYNNEI. DNA of the CDR3: TGTGCCAGCAATCCACAGGGGATTGGGGCCAACGTCCTGACTTTC. It encodes CASNPQGIGANVLTF.

This clonotype was observed a few times. Here the CDR3 DNA reads TGTGCCAGCAGTCAGGGGATGTACAATGAGCAGTTCTTC. Amino acid sequence: CASSQGMYNEQFF. This chain connects TRBV7-9 to TRBJ2-1; the D gene is possibly TRBD1 (6 bases). The CDR3 spans 13 residues. The germline V and J ends were trimmed by 6 bases and 4 bases, with 10 bases remaining between them. CDR1 and CDR2 from the germline V gene are SEHNR and FQNEAQ (reference sequence).

The chain recombines TRBV5-1 with TRBJ1-4; D gene unclear. Germline V gives CDR1 SGHRS, CDR2 YFSETQ. The V gene lost 4 bases and the J gene lost 3 bases, with 7 bases spanning the gap. The CDR3 contains 13 residues. The CDR3: CASSLTPNEKLFF. The CDR3 DNA follows: TGCGCCAGCAGCCTGACACCTAATGAAAAACTGTTTTTT.

This clonotype has a handful of counts. The CDR3 here is CASWDRGNSPLHF. The CDR3 nucleotides read TGTGCCAGTTGGGACAGGGGGAATTCACCCCTCCACTTT. The rearrangement uses TRBV21-1 and TRBJ1-6; whether TRBD1, the table's D call, matches the DNA was not checked. TRBV21-1 is a pseudogene locus. CDR3 length equals 13 residues.

V usage is TRBV2 and J usage is TRBJ2-2; the match to TRBD1 covers 7 bases. The CDR3 is made up of 14 amino acids. V lost 6 bases to trimming and J lost 4 bases; unmatched junction nucleotides: 5. In germline, CDR1 is SNHLY, CDR2 FYNNEI. CDR3 DNA sequence: TGTGCCAGCAGCCAGGGGGTGGGCACCGGGGAGCTGTTTTTT. It codes for CASSQGVGTGELFF.